These 8 T cell receptor beta chains were all obtained from the same sample, sequenced in a study of blood T cells in healthy people across ages. It was with a sample-barcoded 5' primer and a J-beta primer mix that a second PCR of roughly 7 to 11 cycles was run. From the 5' RACE reads, TCRdb called clonotypes with MiXCR, one entry per CDR3 protein. The sample has some 880,000 distinct CDR3 sequences; under 40% are singletons. The sequenced sample was blood. The receptors were gathered from a man aged 18 to 30 in good health.

This clonotype was found a few times. This rearrangement joins TRBV4-2 to TRBJ2-7, with 8 bases aligning to TRBD1. Germline CDR1 reads LGHNA; CDR2 reads YNFKEQ. The CDR3 consists of 15 residues. Trimming removed 0 bases from V and 5 bases from J; junction bases left unmatched: 6. CDR3 DNA: TGTGCCAGCAGCCAAGAGCACAGGGGGACCCACGAGCAGTACTTC. It codes for CASSQEHRGTHEQYF.

As to this clonotype: Possible read error: a much larger clone is one base away. The chain is built from TRBV12-3 or TRBV12-4 and TRBJ2-5; D is unresolved. V gave up 6 bases and J gave up 11 bases, with 16 bases separating them. The CDR3 is 12 amino acids. The CDR3, as DNA: TGTGCCAGCAGCCGAACGGAAGGTGAGCAGTACTTC. Translated, it gives CASSRTEGEQYF.

At least ten counts were recorded for this clonotype. The V and J genes are TRBV20-1 and TRBJ2-1; D gene ambiguous. The V gene's germline CDR1 is DFQATT and CDR2 SNEGSKA (reference sequence). The CDR3 extends over 14 amino acids. V was cut by 6 bases and J by 8 bases, with 20 bases left in between. CDR3 sequence reads: CSANSPGHRYEQFF. The CDR3 bases are TGCAGTGCCAACAGCCCAGGTCACCGGTATGAGCAGTTCTTC.

The sample holds a few counts of this clonotype. V and J are TRBV5-1 and TRBJ2-2; 9 bases align to TRBD1. The CDR3 sequence is 15 residues long. J gave up 1 base and V 4 bases, and 2 bases lay outside the gene matches. Germline V CDR1 and CDR2: SGHRS, YFSETQ. The CDR3 loop reads CASSAGQGNTGELFF. CDR3 coding DNA: TGCGCCAGCAGCGCGGGACAGGGGAACACCGGGGAGCTGTTTTTT.

The gene calls are TRBV20-1 and TRBJ1-5; D might be TRBD1 (5 bases). Per germline, CDR1 DFQATT and CDR2 SNEGSKA (reference sequence). The CDR3 length is 15 residues. Trimming cost V 6 bases and J 0 bases, with 15 bases left between them. CDR3 nucleotide sequence: TGCAGTGCCACGAACAGGAAAAATAGCAATCAGCCCCAGCATTTT. Translation gives CSATNRKNSNQPQHF.

This sequence joins TRBV12-3 or TRBV12-4 and TRBJ2-2; D is undetermined. The CDR3 is made up of 15 amino acids. V lost 5 bases, J lost 3 bases, and 13 bases lay in between. The CDR3 nucleotides read TGTGCCAGCAGTAAAGTAGCAGGATACACCGGGGAGCTGTTTTTT. Translation: CASSKVAGYTGELFF.

This chain joins TRBV4-2 and TRBJ2-2; 10 nucleotides match TRBD2. After removal of 0 bases from V and 4 bases from J, the junction contained 2 bases not matched to a gene. This CDR3 contains 16 residues. CDR1 and CDR2 from the germline V gene are LGHNA and YNFKEQ. The CDR3 DNA follows: TGTGCCAGCAGCCAAGATCAGCGGGGGGGCACCGGGGAGCTGTTTTTT. Translating gives CASSQDQRGGTGELFF.

This clonotype was observed a few times. This chain uses TRBV7-2 with TRBJ2-5; D perhaps matches TRBD2 (5 bases). V lost 5 bases and J lost 5, with 15 bases in between. The CDR3 sequence is 14 residues long. CDR1 SGHTA and CDR2 FQGNSA come from the germline V gene. The CDR3 DNA reads TGTGCCAGCAGCCCCTTTGGGAGAAGGGAGACCCAGTACTTC. The encoded protein is CASSPFGRRETQYF.